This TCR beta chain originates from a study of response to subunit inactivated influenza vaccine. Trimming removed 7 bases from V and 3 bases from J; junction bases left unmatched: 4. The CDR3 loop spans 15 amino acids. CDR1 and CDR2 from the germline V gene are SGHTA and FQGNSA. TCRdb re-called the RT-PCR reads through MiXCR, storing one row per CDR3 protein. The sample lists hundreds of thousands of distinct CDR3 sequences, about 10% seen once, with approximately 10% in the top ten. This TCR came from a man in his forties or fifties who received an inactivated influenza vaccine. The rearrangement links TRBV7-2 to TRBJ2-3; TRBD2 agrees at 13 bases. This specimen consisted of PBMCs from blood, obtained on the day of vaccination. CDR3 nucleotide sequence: TGTGCCAGCATACTAGCGGGAGGGCCGACAGATACGCAGTATTTT. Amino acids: CASILAGGPTDTQYF.